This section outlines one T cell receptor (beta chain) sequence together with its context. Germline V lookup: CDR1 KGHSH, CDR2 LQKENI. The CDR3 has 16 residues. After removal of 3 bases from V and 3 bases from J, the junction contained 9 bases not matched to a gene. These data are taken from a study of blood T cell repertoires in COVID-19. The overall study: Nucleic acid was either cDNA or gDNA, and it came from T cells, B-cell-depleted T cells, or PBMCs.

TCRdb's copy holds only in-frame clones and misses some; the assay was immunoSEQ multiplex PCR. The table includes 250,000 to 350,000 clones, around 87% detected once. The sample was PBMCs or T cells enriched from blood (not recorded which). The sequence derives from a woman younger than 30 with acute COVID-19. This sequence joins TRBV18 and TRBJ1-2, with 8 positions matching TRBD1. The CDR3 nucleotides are TGTGCCAGCTCACCGGACAGGGCAAGTGGAGACTATGGCTACACCTTC. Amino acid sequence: CASSPDRASGDYGYTF.